These 11 T cell receptor beta chains were sequenced from one sample in a study of Ad26.COV2.S vaccination and SARS-CoV-2 variants. The table came from immunoSEQ multiplex PCR; TCRdb's copy has only in-frame clones and leaves some out. Of 300,000 to 400,000 clones detected, just under 85% appear once; the ten largest clones hold 2.1%. The treatment here: roughly 18 received Ad26.COV2.S at low or high dose, single or two shots; 5 received placebo; per-sample allocation not given. Following the first vaccine or placebo injection, samples were taken on day 63. Sample: peripheral blood, taken in a trial of Ad26.COV2.S vaccine versus placebo. These receptor sequences come from a person aged 18-65 years who received the Ad26.COV2.S COVID-19 vaccine or a placebo.

The V gene is TRBV7-3, the J gene TRBJ2-1, with 8 bases lining up with TRBD2. V lost 2 bases and J lost 2; bases outside the gene matches: 5. Looked up from germline, CDR1 is SGHTA and CDR2 is FQGTGA. This CDR3 region has 16 residues. The CDR3 loop is CASSLSAGEAYNEQFF. Here the CDR3 DNA reads TGTGCCAGCAGCTTATCAGCGGGGGAAGCCTACAATGAGCAGTTCTTC.

V is TRBV10-3 and J is TRBJ1-1; D is undetermined. The CDR3 is made up of 12 amino acids. Germline assignment: CDR1 ENHRY and CDR2 SYGVKD. The ends were cut back, 0 bases at V and 8 bases at J, with 7 bases in the middle. This chain's CDR3 is CAISESSQEAFF. The CDR3 coding sequence is TGTGCCATCAGTGAGTCGAGTCAAGAAGCTTTCTTT.

The chain uses TRBV7-9 and TRBJ2-5; D perhaps matches TRBD2 (5 bases). The CDR3 is 13 amino acids. V was trimmed by 9 bases and J by 7 bases, leaving 18 bases between them. The V gene's germline CDR1 is SEHNR and CDR2 FQNEAQ (reference sequence). The CDR3 protein is CASNRELAGTQYF. The CDR3 DNA reads TGTGCCAGTAACAGAGAACTTGCGGGGACCCAGTACTTC.

The CDR3 bases are TGTGCCAGCAGCGTCGGACAGATCAATGAGCAGTTCTTC. This gives the protein CASSVGQINEQFF. The chain combines TRBV9 with TRBJ2-1, with D perhaps matching TRBD1 (6 bases). Germline-derived CDR1 and CDR2 are SGDLS and YYNGEE. V was pared by 2 bases and J by 6 bases, with 9 bases between. The CDR3 is made up of 13 amino acids.

The chain couples TRBV6-6 to TRBJ2-5; 8 bases map to TRBD1. J gave up 3 bases and V 5 bases, and 5 bases lay outside the gene matches. This CDR3 region has 14 residues. CDR1 is MNHNY and CDR2 is SVGAGI in the germline V gene (reference sequence). The CDR3 nucleotides read TGTGCCAGCAGTCCGGACAGGGCAGAAGAGACCCAGTACTTC. Amino acids: CASSPDRAEETQYF.

This chain connects TRBV7-9 to TRBJ2-7; D not certain. The CDR3 sequence is 12 residues long. Looked up from germline, CDR1 is SEHNR and CDR2 is FQNEAQ (reference sequence). Trimming took off 0 bases at V and 7 bases at J, with 7 bases between the two ends. The DNA of the CDR3 is TGTGCCAGCAGCTTAGCGACGACTGAGCAGTACTTC. Protein: CASSLATTEQYF. Looking up the rest from reference TRBV7-9 and TRBJ2-7 gives the full variable domain: DTGVSQNPRHKITKRGQNVTFRCDPISEHNRLYWYRQTLGQGPEFLTYFQNEAQLEKSRLLSDRFSAERPKGSFSTLEIQRTEQGDSAMYLCASSLATTEQYFGPGTRLTVT.

The V and J genes are TRBV30 and TRBJ1-4, with D uncertain. V lost 0 bases to trimming and J lost 8 bases, with 16 bases between them. This CDR3 has 15 amino acids. Germline CDR1 GTSNPN, CDR2 SVGIG (reference sequence). Here the CDR3 DNA reads TGTGCCTGGAGTGTGGCGAGGTTGAGAGGCGAAAAACTGTTTTTT. This codes for CAWSVARLRGEKLFF.

The V gene is TRBV2, the J gene TRBJ1-1; D is possibly TRBD1 (6 bases). The CDR3 spans 13 residues. Germline lookup yields CDR1 SNHLY and CDR2 FYNNEI. Between the trimmed V and J ends, which lost 6 bases and 7 bases, there was a span of 15 bases. The CDR3 DNA is TGTGCCAGCAGCGCCCGGGGGCAGGGTGAAGCTTTCTTT. Encoded protein: CASSARGQGEAFF.

The chain uses TRBV19 and TRBJ2-7; tentative D call: TRBD1 (7 bases). This CDR3 comprises 15 residues. Between the trimmed V and J ends, which lost 3 bases and 1 base, there was a span of 13 bases. Germline-derived CDR1 and CDR2 are LNHDA and SQIVND (reference sequence). The CDR3 loop reads CASSISPGGSYEQYF. The CDR3 DNA sequence: TGTGCCAGTAGTATTAGCCCAGGGGGGTCCTACGAGCAGTACTTC.

The rearrangement uses TRBV7-3 and TRBJ2-1; D is undetermined. The CDR3 is 15 amino acids. CDR1 and CDR2 (germline): SGHTA, FQGTGA. V lost 1 base, J lost 3 bases, and 10 bases lay in between. Written as DNA, the CDR3 is TGTGCCAGCAGCTTAAATGGCGGAGTCTACAATGAGCAGTTCTTC. Its protein product is CASSLNGGVYNEQFF.

The chain carries TRBV10-3 and TRBJ1-1; D remains ambiguous. The CDR3 runs to 17 residues. CDR1 is ENHRY, CDR2 SYGVKD, per germline. Trimming stripped 6 bases from V and 0 bases from J, with 20 bases between. CDR3 in amino acids: CAIRSDARADLNTEAFF. The CDR3 DNA reads TGTGCCATCAGGAGTGATGCGAGGGCTGATTTGAACACTGAAGCTTTCTTT.